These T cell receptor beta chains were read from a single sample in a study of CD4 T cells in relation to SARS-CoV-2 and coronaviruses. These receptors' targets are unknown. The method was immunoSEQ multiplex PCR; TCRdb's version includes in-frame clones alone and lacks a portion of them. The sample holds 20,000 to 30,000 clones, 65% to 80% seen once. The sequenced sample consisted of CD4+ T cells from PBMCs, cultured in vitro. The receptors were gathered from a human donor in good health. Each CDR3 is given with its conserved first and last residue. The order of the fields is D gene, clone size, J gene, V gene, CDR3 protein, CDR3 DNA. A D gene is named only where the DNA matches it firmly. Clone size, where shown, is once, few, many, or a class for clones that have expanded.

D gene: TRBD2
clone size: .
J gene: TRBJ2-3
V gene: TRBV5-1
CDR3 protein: CASSFGLAGDTQYF
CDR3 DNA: TGCGCCAGCAGCTTCGGACTAGCGGGAGATACGCAGTATTTT

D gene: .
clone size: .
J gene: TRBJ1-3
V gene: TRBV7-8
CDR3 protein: CASSLVGVKSGNTIYF
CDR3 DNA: TGTGCCAGCAGCTTAGTGGGGGTCAAATCTGGAAACACCATATATTTT

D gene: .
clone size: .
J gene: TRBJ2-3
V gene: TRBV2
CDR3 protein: CASTSTDTQYF
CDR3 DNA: TGTGCCAGCACCTCTACAGATACGCAGTATTTT

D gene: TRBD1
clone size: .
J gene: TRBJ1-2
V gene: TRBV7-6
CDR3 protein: CASSLAVGAGGLYGYTF
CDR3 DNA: TGTGCCAGCAGCTTAGCGGTTGGGGCAGGGGGCCTCTATGGCTACACCTTC

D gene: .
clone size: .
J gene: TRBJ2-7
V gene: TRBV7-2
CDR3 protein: CASSLEISWENSYEQYF
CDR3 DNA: TGTGCCAGCAGCTTAGAGATAAGCTGGGAAAACTCCTACGAGCAGTACTTC

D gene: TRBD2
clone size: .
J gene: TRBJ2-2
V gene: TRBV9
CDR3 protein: CASSPLLGPRGAGELFF
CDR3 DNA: TGTGCCAGCAGCCCTCTCCTGGGCCCGCGGGGGGCCGGGGAGCTGTTTTTT

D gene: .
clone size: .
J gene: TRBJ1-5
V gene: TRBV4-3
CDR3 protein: CASSQDRTAPGIQHF
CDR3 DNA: TGCGCCAGCAGCCAAGATAGAACGGCCCCTGGGATCCAGCATTTT

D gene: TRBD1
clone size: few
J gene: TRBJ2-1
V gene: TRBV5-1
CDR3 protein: CASSLPGQGNEQFF
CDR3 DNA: TGCGCCAGCAGCTTGCCCGGACAGGGTAATGAGCAGTTCTTC

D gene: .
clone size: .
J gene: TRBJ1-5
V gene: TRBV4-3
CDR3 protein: CASSQESYSNQPQHF
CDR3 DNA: TGCGCCAGCAGCCAAGAGAGCTATAGCAATCAGCCCCAGCATTTT

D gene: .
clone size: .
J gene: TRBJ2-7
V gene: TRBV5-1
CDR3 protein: CASSLSFRTSSYEQYF
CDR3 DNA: TGCGCCAGCAGCTTGTCGTTCCGGACATCGAGCTACGAGCAGTACTTC

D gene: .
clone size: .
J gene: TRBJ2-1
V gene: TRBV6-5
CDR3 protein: CASSYSEYNEQFF
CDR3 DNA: TGTGCCAGCAGTTACTCGGAATACAATGAGCAGTTCTTC

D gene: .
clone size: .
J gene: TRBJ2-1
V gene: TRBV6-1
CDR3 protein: CASSEIQGGFNEQFF
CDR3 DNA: TGTGCCAGCAGTGAAATTCAGGGGGGCTTCAATGAGCAGTTCTTC

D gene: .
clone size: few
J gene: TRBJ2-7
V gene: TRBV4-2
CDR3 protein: CASSQGTLGRSYEQYF
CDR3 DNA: TGTGCCAGCAGCCAAGGGACACTCGGGCGCTCCTACGAGCAGTACTTC

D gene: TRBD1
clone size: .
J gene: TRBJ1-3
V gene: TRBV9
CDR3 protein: CASSAGTGGSGNTIYF
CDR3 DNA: TGTGCCAGCAGCGCAGGGACAGGGGGTTCTGGAAACACCATATATTTT

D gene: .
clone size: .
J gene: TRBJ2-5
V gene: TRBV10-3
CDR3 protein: CAISETSGTQYF
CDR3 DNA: TGTGCCATCAGTGAGACCTCCGGGACCCAGTACTTC

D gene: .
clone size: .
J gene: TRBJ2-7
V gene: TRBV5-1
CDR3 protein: CASSTRQGGPYEQYF
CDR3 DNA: TGCGCCAGCAGCACCCGACAGGGAGGCCCCTACGAGCAGTACTTC

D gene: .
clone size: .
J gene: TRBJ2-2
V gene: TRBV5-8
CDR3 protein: CASSRGTSGSGELFF
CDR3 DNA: TGTGCCAGCAGCCGAGGGACCTCGGGATCCGGGGAGCTGTTTTTT

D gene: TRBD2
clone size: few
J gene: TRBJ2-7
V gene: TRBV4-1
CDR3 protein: CASSQEVPVGGVGEQYF
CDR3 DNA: TGCGCCAGCAGCCAAGAAGTCCCCGTCGGGGGGGTGGGTGAGCAGTACTTC

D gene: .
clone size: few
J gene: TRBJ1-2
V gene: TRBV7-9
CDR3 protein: CASSVPRGGYTF
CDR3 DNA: TGTGCCAGCAGCGTACCCCGGGGTGGCTACACCTTC

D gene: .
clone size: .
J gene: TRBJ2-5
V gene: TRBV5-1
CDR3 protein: CASSLGNGGQETQYF
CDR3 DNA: TGCGCCAGCAGCCTTGGGAACGGGGGACAAGAGACCCAGTACTTC